This is a list of T cell receptor beta chains from one sample in a study of cytomegalovirus exposure and HLA in healthy donors. The table came from immunoSEQ multiplex PCR; TCRdb's copy has only in-frame clones and leaves some out. The sample shows about 120,000 clones, and roughly 3.5% sits with its ten largest clones. The sample was PBMCs. These receptors all come from a young man in good health and CMV-seronegative. CDR3s include the opening cysteine and the closing phenylalanine or tryptophan. D genes are given only for firm matches.

D gene,J gene,V gene,CDR3 protein,CDR3 DNA
.,TRBJ1-1,TRBV7-3,CASSFGGRTEAFF,TGTGCCAGCAGCTTCGGGGGGCGGACTGAAGCTTTCTTT
.,TRBJ2-7,TRBV27,CASSTGGTYEQYF,TGTGCCAGCAGTACCGGGGGAACCTACGAGCAGTACTTC
.,TRBJ1-2,TRBV12-5,CASGLGDGPGAYLNYGYTF,TGTGCTAGTGGTTTGGGGGACGGGCCAGGGGCTTACCTTAACTATGGCTACACCTTC
.,TRBJ1-1,TRBV6-5,CASSYQGPPNTEAFF,TGTGCCAGCAGTTATCAGGGTCCCCCGAACACTGAAGCTTTCTTT
.,TRBJ2-7,TRBV4-1,CASSQDSMAADRLYEQYF,TGCGCCAGCAGCCAAGATAGTATGGCGGCGGATCGGCTCTACGAGCAGTACTTC
.,TRBJ2-7,TRBV19,CATRRGGEQYF,TGTGCCACGCGCCGGGGAGGCGAGCAGTACTTC
.,TRBJ2-5,TRBV10-2,CASSENREGTQYF,TGCGCCAGCAGTGAAAACAGGGAAGGGACCCAGTACTTC
.,TRBJ1-1,TRBV16,CASSQSRGGVGTEAFF,TGTGCCAGCAGCCAATCCCGGGGGGGCGTCGGTACTGAAGCTTTCTTT
TRBD2,TRBJ2-2,TRBV15,CATRIAGAGGELFF,TGTGCCACCAGGATAGCGGGAGCGGGTGGGGAGCTGTTTTTT
TRBD1,TRBJ1-2,TRBV6-5,CASSYTQGARGYTF,TGTGCCAGCAGTTATACCCAGGGGGCGCGAGGCTACACCTTC
.,TRBJ1-1,TRBV28,CASSPSNTVEAFF,TGTGCCAGCAGTCCTAGCAACACAGTTGAAGCCTTCTTT
.,TRBJ1-2,TRBV28,CASSRGGGYTF,TGTGCCAGCAGTCGAGGGGGAGGCTACACCTTC
TRBD1,TRBJ1-1,TRBV9,CASSAYPDRGPEAFF,TGTGCCAGCAGCGCCTACCCGGACAGGGGTCCTGAAGCTTTCTTT
.,TRBJ1-2,TRBV10-3,CATRGVGGEGYTF,TGTGCCACTCGAGGGGTGGGGGGGGAAGGCTACACCTTC
.,TRBJ1-2,TRBV23-1,CASSRRSKRANYGYTF,TGCGCCAGCAGTCGCCGGTCTAAGAGAGCTAACTATGGCTACACCTTC
.,TRBJ2-5,TRBV7-9,CASSAGIPQETQYF,TGTGCCAGCAGCGCAGGGATCCCTCAAGAGACCCAGTACTTC
TRBD1,TRBJ2-7,TRBV5-6,CASIGQGSYEQYF,TGTGCCAGCATCGGACAGGGAAGCTACGAGCAGTACTTC
TRBD1,TRBJ2-7,TRBV27,CASSFGLRQGPAYEQYF,TGTGCCAGCAGTTTTGGACTACGACAGGGGCCAGCCTACGAGCAGTACTTC
.,TRBJ2-7,TRBV7-6,CASSLAGLAEYEQYF,TGTGCCAGCAGCTTAGCAGGTCTAGCCGAATACGAGCAGTACTTC
TRBD1,TRBJ2-7,TRBV10-3,CAISALYRGIYEQYF,TGTGCCATCAGCGCTCTGTACAGGGGGATCTACGAGCAGTACTTC
.,TRBJ1-2,TRBV6-1,CASSESVAPPGTF,TGTGCCAGCAGTGAATCGGTAGCCCCTCCGGGGACCTTC
TRBD1,TRBJ2-1,TRBV10-3,CAIKFTGAQGEQFF,TGTGCCATCAAATTCACAGGGGCGCAGGGTGAGCAGTTCTTC
.,TRBJ2-5,TRBV28,CASSPSGIRETQYF,TGTGCCAGCAGCCCCAGCGGAATTAGGGAGACCCAGTACTTC
TRBD1,TRBJ2-3,TRBV15,CATSRATGGTDTQYF,TGTGCCACCAGCAGAGCAACAGGGGGCACAGATACGCAGTATTTT
TRBD1,TRBJ1-3,TRBV29-1,CSVVTGPGNTIYF,TGCAGCGTTGTGACAGGGCCCGGAAACACCATATATTTT
.,TRBJ2-1,TRBV10-3,CAIRRDGSYNEQFF,TGTGCCATCAGACGGGATGGGTCCTACAATGAGCAGTTCTTC
TRBD1,TRBJ1-1,TRBV28,CASIVRGGIKNTEAFF,TGTGCCAGTATTGTGAGAGGGGGCATCAAGAACACTGAAGCTTTCTTT
TRBD1,TRBJ1-1,TRBV5-4,CASSGTYRGNTEAFF,TGTGCCAGCAGCGGGACTTACAGGGGGAACACTGAAGCTTTCTTT
TRBD2,TRBJ2-2,TRBV9,CASSVGAGGNTGELFF,TGTGCCAGCAGCGTAGGGGCGGGAGGGAACACCGGGGAGCTGTTTTTT
.,TRBJ2-5,TRBV18,CASSPGLQETQYF,TGTGCCAGCTCACCAGGGCTGCAAGAGACCCAGTACTTC
.,TRBJ1-1,TRBV6-6,CASIKTDEAFF,TGTGCCAGCATCAAGACAGATGAAGCTTTCTTT
TRBD2,TRBJ2-7,TRBV4-1,CASSPNPSGVNYEQYF,TGCGCCAGCAGCCCCAACCCCAGCGGGGTTAACTACGAGCAGTACTTC
TRBD1,TRBJ2-3,TRBV18,CASSEQGALTDTQYF,TGTGCCAGCTCCGAACAGGGGGCCCTAACAGATACGCAGTATTTT
TRBD2,TRBJ2-1,TRBV2,CASRLRAGDSSYNEQFF,TGTGCCAGCAGGTTGCGGGCGGGAGATAGCTCCTACAATGAGCAGTTCTTC
TRBD1,TRBJ2-7,TRBV5-1,CASSLGGDRVDNEQYF,TGCGCCAGCAGCTTGGGAGGCGACAGGGTCGACAACGAGCAGTACTTC
.,TRBJ1-2,TRBV10-3,CAIGRGGGYGYTF,TGTGCCATTGGCAGGGGCGGCGGCTATGGCTACACCTTC
.,TRBJ1-2,TRBV10-1,CASIGTYYGYTF,TGCGCCAGCATCGGGACATACTATGGCTACACCTTC
TRBD1,TRBJ1-6,TRBV2,CASSGQGPNSPLHF,TGTGCCAGCAGTGGACAGGGGCCAAATTCACCCCTCCACTTT
TRBD2,TRBJ2-1,TRBV7-2,CASSLATTVGRGAYNEQFF,TGTGCCAGCAGCTTAGCTACGACAGTCGGGAGGGGGGCCTACAATGAGCAGTTCTTC
.,TRBJ2-6,TRBV28,CASSLFLNSGRGANVLTF,TGTGCCAGCAGTTTATTCCTTAATAGCGGAAGGGGGGCCAACGTCCTGACTTTC
TRBD1,TRBJ2-1,TRBV6-1,CASSEARRQGYHEQFF,TGTGCCAGCAGTGAAGCCCGAAGACAGGGGTATCATGAGCAGTTCTTC
.,TRBJ1-1,TRBV9,CASSVLDINTEAFF,TGTGCCAGCAGCGTGCTGGACATAAACACTGAAGCTTTCTTT
.,TRBJ2-1,TRBV4-1,CASSQDKQATRFF,TGCGCCAGCAGCCAAGATAAGCAAGCGACGCGGTTCTTC
.,TRBJ1-5,TRBV6-1,CASRETGPGQPQHF,TGTGCCAGCAGAGAAACAGGGCCAGGACAGCCCCAGCATTTT
TRBD1,TRBJ2-4,TRBV28,CASSLTPGQKNIQYF,TGTGCCAGCAGTCTAACTCCGGGACAGAAAAACATTCAGTACTTC
TRBD1,TRBJ1-1,TRBV5-8,CASSSQTGPMNTEAFF,TGTGCCAGCAGCTCCCAGACAGGGCCCATGAACACTGAAGCTTTCTTT
.,TRBJ1-3,TRBV5-1,CASSPSVSGNTIYF,TGCGCCAGCAGCCCCTCGGTCTCTGGAAACACCATATATTTT